A single sample gave rise to the 28 T cell receptor beta chains below, sequenced in a study of OX40 agonist ivuxolimab in advanced cancers. Only in-frame clones appear in the TCRdb table, and some are missing; sequencing was by immunoSEQ multiplex PCR. The data hold tens of thousands of clones, with 70% to 90% observed a single time. The input for sequencing was CD4+ or CD8+ T cells sorted from blood, taken in a trial of the OX40 agonist ivuxolimab. The receptors come from an adult with an advanced solid tumor such as melanoma, head and neck, liver or kidney cancer.

In its sample, this clone was seen once. Here the CDR3 DNA reads TGTGCCAGCAGGTCTCCGGGACTAGCGGGGCGCGATCCGTACTTC. Its translation: CASRSPGLAGRDPYF. This chain uses TRBV6-1 with TRBJ2-7, with 13 bases that match TRBD2. The trim removed 6 bases at V and 12 bases at J, leaving 14 bases unmatched. Germline V gene data show CDR1 as MNHNS and CDR2 as SASEGT. This CDR3 has 15 amino acids.

The chain recombines TRBV30 with TRBJ1-2; TRBD1 agrees at 7 bases. The CDR3 spans 14 residues. Trimming removed 0 bases from V and 2 bases from J; junction bases left unmatched: 3. Germline V gene lookup returns CDR1 GTSNPN and CDR2 SVGIG (reference sequence). CDR3 sequence (DNA): TGTGCCTGGAGTGTACAGGGGCGAAACTATGGCTACACCTTC. It translates to CAWSVQGRNYGYTF.

The chain recombines TRBV19 with TRBJ2-3, with 12 bases lining up with TRBD2. The CDR3 contains 15 residues. Germline trimming cut 5 bases from V and 4 bases from J; bases unmatched to any gene: 4. In germline, CDR1 is LNHDA, CDR2 SQIVND (reference sequence). DNA of the CDR3: TGTGCCAGTAGTTTGACTAGCGGGAGTGCAGATACGCAGTATTTT. This codes for CASSLTSGSADTQYF.

V gene TRBV18 combines with J gene TRBJ2-2; D unresolved. The CDR3 runs to 14 residues. V dropped 5 bases and J dropped 7 bases, with 14 bases sitting between them. Germline V gene sequence: CDR1 KGHSH, CDR2 LQKENI. The CDR3 sequence is CASSSLLKVGELFF. The CDR3 region has the DNA TGTGCCAGCTCATCGCTGTTAAAGGTCGGGGAGCTGTTTTTT.

The chain couples TRBV19 to TRBJ1-5; TRBD1 aligns across 7 bases. The J segment lost 1 base and the V segment lost 4 bases, leaving 4 bases of the junction unmatched. The CDR3 runs to 15 residues. CDR1 is LNHDA and CDR2 is SQIVND in the germline V gene (reference sequence). As DNA, the CDR3 is TGTGCCAGTAGTAATTTGGGACAGAGCAATCAGCCCCAGCATTTT. It specifies CASSNLGQSNQPQHF.

The V and J genes are TRBV5-1 and TRBJ1-1; D is possibly TRBD1 (6 bases). This CDR3 spans 14 amino acids. V lost 4 bases, J lost 4 bases, and 14 bases lay in between. The germline CDR1 and CDR2 sequences are SGHRS and YFSETQ. The CDR3 DNA is TGCGCCAGCAGCGATCTTTGGGGGGCCACTGAAGCTTTCTTT. Protein product: CASSDLWGATEAFF.

The chain joins TRBV30 to TRBJ2-3; the D gene is possibly TRBD2 (6 bases). Germline loops: CDR1 GTSNPN, CDR2 SVGIG (reference sequence). The CDR3 runs to 12 residues. The CDR3 sequence: CASGHGADTQYF. In DNA, the CDR3 is TGTGCTAGCGGACATGGTGCAGATACGCAGTATTTT.

The chain couples TRBV6-5 to TRBJ1-3; a possible D gene is TRBD1 (6 bases). The CDR3 runs to 14 residues. V lost 8 bases and J 2 bases, leaving 13 bases between the germline ends. Looked up from germline, CDR1 is MNHEY and CDR2 is SVGAGI. CDR3 amino acids: CASGQTRTGNTIYF. The CDR3 region has the DNA TGTGCCAGCGGACAGACTCGCACTGGAAACACCATATATTTT.

This rearrangement joins TRBV19 to TRBJ1-2; D is uncertain. The V gene lost 3 bases and the J gene lost 0 bases, with 8 bases spanning the gap. The CDR3 consists of 14 residues. Germline assignment: CDR1 LNHDA and CDR2 SQIVND (reference sequence). The CDR3 sequence: CASSMGRANYGYTF. CDR3 nucleotides: TGTGCCAGTAGTATGGGAAGAGCTAACTATGGCTACACCTTC.

The chain employs TRBV30 and TRBJ1-6; 7 nucleotides match TRBD1. Germline CDR1 and CDR2: GTSNPN and SVGIG (reference sequence). V lost 5 bases to trimming and J lost 6 bases; unmatched junction nucleotides: 4. There are 13 residues in the CDR3. The CDR3 here is CAWRQGPNSPLHF. The CDR3 DNA is TGTGCCTGGCGACAGGGCCCTAATTCACCCCTCCACTTT.

The J gene is TRBJ2-7, the V gene TRBV27; D gene unclear. The CDR3 is 14 amino acids. V lost 6 bases to trimming and J lost 4 bases, with 16 bases between them. Germline V gives CDR1 MNHEY, CDR2 SMNVEV (reference sequence). CDR3 sequence (DNA): TGTGCCAGCAGCCCCGCGAGTAGGTGGTACGAGCAGTACTTC. Translating it yields CASSPASRWYEQYF.

The chain has TRBV7-2 and TRBJ2-3, with D unresolved. Germline lookup yields CDR1 SGHTA and CDR2 FQGNSA. This CDR3 spans 13 amino acids. V lost 5 bases, J lost 5 bases, and 11 bases lay in between. CDR3 sequence reads: CASSGVTVDTQYF. The CDR3, as DNA: TGTGCCAGCAGCGGGGTCACTGTAGATACGCAGTATTTT.

The V call is TRBV5-1, the J call TRBJ2-2, with TRBD2 matching 9 bases. This CDR3 comprises 15 residues. The germline V gene has CDR1 SGHRS and CDR2 YFSETQ. Trimming cost V 2 bases and J 4 bases; bases outside gene matches: 3. The CDR3 coding sequence is TGCGCCAGCAGCTTAACTAGCGGGTCCACCGGGGAGCTGTTTTTT. It is translated as CASSLTSGSTGELFF.

This chain uses TRBV9 with TRBJ2-5, with D uncertain. Germline CDR1 and CDR2: SGDLS and YYNGEE. The CDR3 is 13 amino acids. Deletions cut 4 bases from V and 1 base from J, with 8 bases between. In DNA, the CDR3 is TGTGCCAGCAGCCAAAGCTCCCAAGAGACCCAGTACTTC. Its protein is CASSQSSQETQYF.

The chain links TRBV10-1 to TRBJ2-2, with TRBD1 as a possible D gene (6 bases). The V gene lost 3 bases and the J gene lost 7 bases, with 9 bases spanning the gap. This CDR3 has 13 amino acids. Germline CDR1 WNHNN, CDR2 SYGVQD (reference sequence). The CDR3 DNA is TGCGCCAGCAGTGAACGGACAGACGGGGAGCTGTTTTTT. The encoded protein is CASSERTDGELFF.

This rearrangement joins TRBV6-5 to TRBJ1-3; D is undetermined. CDR3 size: 14 residues. CDR1 and CDR2 (germline): MNHEY, SVGAGI. The V and J ends lost 5 bases and 1 base respectively, with 9 bases between them. The CDR3 region is CASSPGVSGNTIYF. As DNA, the CDR3 is TGTGCCAGCAGTCCCGGGGTATCTGGAAACACCATATATTTT.

V usage is TRBV11-3 and J usage is TRBJ2-7; 10 bases fit TRBD1. With V trimmed by 5 bases and J by 6 bases, 7 bases remained unmatched. The V gene's germline CDR1 is SGHNT and CDR2 YENEEA. This CDR3 has 14 residues. This chain's CDR3 is CASSPRTGGSEQYF. In DNA form, the CDR3 reads TGTGCCAGCAGCCCGAGGACAGGGGGTAGCGAGCAGTACTTC.

The rearrangement uses TRBV13 and TRBJ2-3; 9 bases match TRBD2. The V and J ends lost 0 bases and 3 bases, in that order; junction bases with no gene match: 10. The germline V gene encodes CDR1 PRHDT and CDR2 FYEKMQ (reference sequence). There are 18 residues in the CDR3. The CDR3 protein is CASSLGAIAGEGTDTQYF. The CDR3 DNA is TGTGCCAGCAGCTTAGGGGCTATAGCGGGAGAGGGGACAGATACGCAGTATTTT.

J is TRBJ1-1 and V is TRBV30; the match to TRBD1 covers 7 bases. After removal of 6 bases from V and 1 base from J, the junction contained 5 bases not matched to a gene. There are 13 residues in the CDR3. Germline CDR1 reads GTSNPN; CDR2 reads SVGIG (reference sequence). This CDR3 is CACQGQPNTEAFF. The CDR3 coding sequence is TGTGCCTGCCAGGGACAGCCGAACACTGAAGCTTTCTTT.

The J gene is TRBJ2-3, the V gene TRBV7-7; 11 bases fit TRBD1. The germline gives CDR1 SSHAT, CDR2 FNYEAQ (reference sequence). The CDR3 runs 14 residues. The trim removed 5 bases at V and 5 bases at J, leaving 3 bases unmatched. CDR3 bases: TGTGCCAGCAGCGTAGGGACAGGGGGAGATACGCAGTATTTT. Encoded protein: CASSVGTGGDTQYF.

The rearrangement uses TRBV7-2 and TRBJ2-5, with D tentatively TRBD1 or TRBD2 (5 bases each). Germline CDR1 reads SGHTA; CDR2 reads FQGNSA. V lost 4 bases, J lost 4 bases, and 10 bases lay in between. The CDR3 is 13 residues long. CDR3 sequence reads: CASSSGTRETQYF. CDR3 sequence (DNA): TGTGCCAGCAGCTCGGGGACGAGAGAGACCCAGTACTTC.

CDR3 DNA sequence: TGTGCCAGCAGCTTAGTCGGGGGAGGTGGCACTGAAGCTTTCTTT. Encoded protein: CASSLVGGGGTEAFF. The rearrangement joins TRBV7-8 to TRBJ1-1, with D possibly being TRBD1 (5 bases). The V gene's germline CDR1 is SGHVS and CDR2 FQNEAQ. The CDR3 runs to 15 residues. Trimming pared 1 base from V and 4 bases from J, leaving 13 bases between.

This chain connects TRBV4-2 to TRBJ2-3, with D maybe TRBD2 (5 bases). This CDR3 has 18 residues. Germline values: CDR1 LGHNA, CDR2 YNFKEQ. V lost 5 bases, J lost 4 bases, and 25 bases lay in between. The CDR3 DNA follows: TGTGCCAGCAGCTCCCTAGCAACCAGCGGCCTCACCCCAGATACGCAGTATTTT. It specifies CASSSLATSGLTPDTQYF.

The genes are TRBV30 and TRBJ2-7, with 9 bases lining up with TRBD2. Per germline, CDR1 GTSNPN and CDR2 SVGIG (reference sequence). The CDR3 length is 15 residues. V lost 3 bases and J lost 1; bases outside the gene matches: 7. The chain's CDR3 is CAWSLPGLASYEQYF. For the CDR3, the DNA is TGTGCCTGGAGCCTACCGGGACTAGCATCCTACGAGCAGTACTTC.

The V gene is TRBV4-2, the J gene TRBJ2-7, with D possibly being TRBD1 (6 bases). V lost 1 base to trimming and J lost 3 bases, with 25 bases between them. The CDR3 extends over 19 amino acids. Germline V CDR1 and CDR2: LGHNA, YNFKEQ. The CDR3 DNA reads as TGTGCCAGCAGCCAAGGCCCGATACGATCTCTTAGGGACAACTACGAGCAGTACTTC. This sequence encodes CASSQGPIRSLRDNYEQYF.

The V call is TRBV10-2, the J call TRBJ2-7; 12 bases line up with TRBD2. The CDR3 has 16 residues. V was clipped by 10 bases and J by 0 bases; unmatched bases: 10. Germline CDR1 reads WSHSY; CDR2 reads SAAADI. CDR3 residues: CATTGTSGLRSYEQYF. The CDR3 DNA sequence: TGCGCCACCACCGGGACTAGCGGGCTCCGCTCCTACGAGCAGTACTTC.

The chain uses TRBV6-1 and TRBJ2-7; D may be TRBD2 (6 bases). Trimming shortened V by 6 bases and J by 3 bases, and 15 bases separated the two germline ends. Looked up from germline, CDR1 is MNHNS and CDR2 is SASEGT. This CDR3 region has 14 residues. For the CDR3, the DNA is TGTGCCAGCAGGCCCGGGACTCTAATCTACGAGCAGTACTTC. Encoded protein: CASRPGTLIYEQYF.

The rearrangement uses TRBV25-1 and TRBJ2-1; 9 positions agree with TRBD2. The CDR3 length is 16 residues. V trimming: 4 bases; J trimming: 1 base; junction bases outside the gene matches: 5. The germline gives CDR1 MGHDK, CDR2 SYGVNS. CDR3 residues: CASSGPSGNSYNEQFF. CDR3 coding DNA: TGTGCCAGCAGTGGGCCTAGCGGGAATTCCTACAATGAGCAGTTCTTC. Based on the CDR3 plus reference TRBV25-1 and TRBJ2-1, the full variable domain is EADIYQTPRYLVIGTGKKITLECSQTMGHDKMYWYQQDPGMELHLIHYSYGVNSTEKGDLSSESTVSRIRTEHFPLTLESARPSHTSQYLCASSGPSGNSYNEQFFGPGTRLTVL.